This T cell receptor beta chain was obtained from a study of blood T cell repertoires in COVID-19. Study-level information: The United States, Italy and Spain were the sources of the acute and convalescent COVID-19 samples.

TCRdb keeps only in-frame clones here, not all; method: immunoSEQ multiplex PCR. Of hundreds of thousands of clones listed, about 88% are singletons. The CDR3 length is 15 residues. CDR1 and CDR2 (germline): SNHLY, FYNNEI. Trimming removed 9 bases from V and 2 bases from J; junction bases left unmatched: 10. The gene calls are TRBV2 and TRBJ2-7; 10 positions agree with TRBD2. The sequencing input was peripheral blood. The source of this sequence is a human donor in a cohort sampled during active COVID-19. CDR3 in amino acids: CASTLLAGVAYEQYF. Written as DNA, the CDR3 is TGTGCCAGTACCCTCCTAGCGGGGGTCGCCTACGAGCAGTACTTC.